This T cell receptor (beta chain) emerged from a study of shared clonotypes between healthy human individuals. Study-level points and caveats: It was observed that around 5% of naive CD4 clonotypes were shared across several donors.

Recent acute infections and vaccinations were absent in the healthy HIV-negative adult donors. Trimming took off 6 bases at V and 4 bases at J, with 11 bases between the two ends. The CDR3 has 13 amino acids. The V gene's germline CDR1 is MNHEY and CDR2 SVGAGI. Authors' analysis steps: Quality scores were absent from the junction-only immunoSEQ sequences, so filtering differed. Measured with immunoSEQ multiplex PCR; TCRdb has only the in-frame clones, and not every one. Clone size and V and J calls were adopted from that table, with D and trimming inferred from the DNA. The sample holds some 380,000 clones, 90% to 98% seen once. Comments on this clone: Its antigen remains unknown.

The rearrangement joins TRBV6-5 to TRBJ2-3; D gene uncertain. The sequencing sample was made of memory CD8+ T cells sorted from blood. The subset denotes: CD45RO+ cells pooled with CCR7-negative TemRA cells. This sequence originates from a man in his thirties or forties in good health. DNA of the CDR3: TGTGCCAGCAGAACATGGAACGCAGATACGCAGTATTTT. Translating gives CASRTWNADTQYF.